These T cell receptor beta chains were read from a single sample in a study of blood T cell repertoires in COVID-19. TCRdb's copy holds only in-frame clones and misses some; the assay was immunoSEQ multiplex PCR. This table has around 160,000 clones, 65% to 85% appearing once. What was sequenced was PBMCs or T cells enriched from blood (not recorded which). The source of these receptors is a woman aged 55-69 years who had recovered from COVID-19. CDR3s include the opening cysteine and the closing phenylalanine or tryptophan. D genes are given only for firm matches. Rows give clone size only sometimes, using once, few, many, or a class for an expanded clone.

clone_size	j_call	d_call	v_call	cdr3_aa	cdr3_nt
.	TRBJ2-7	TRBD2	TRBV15	CATSRDSGNYEQYF	TGTGCCACCAGCAGAGATAGCGGGAACTACGAGCAGTACTTC
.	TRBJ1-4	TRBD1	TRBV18	CASSRGRGEKLFF	TGTGCCAGCTCAAGGGGGCGCGGGGAAAAACTGTTTTTT
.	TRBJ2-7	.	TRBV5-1	CASSLDYPYEQYF	TGCGCCAGCAGCTTGGACTACCCATACGAGCAGTACTTC
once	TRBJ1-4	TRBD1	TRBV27	CASRPRQGATNEKLFF	TGTGCCAGCAGACCGCGGCAGGGGGCAACTAATGAAAAACTGTTTTTT
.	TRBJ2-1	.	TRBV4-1	CASSLYRDGPGNEQFF	TGCGCCAGCAGCCTATACAGGGACGGGCCCGGGAATGAGCAGTTCTTC
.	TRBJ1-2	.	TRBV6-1	CASSEVAESYGYTF	TGTGCCAGCAGTGAAGTCGCAGAATCCTATGGCTACACCTTC
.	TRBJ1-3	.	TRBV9	CASSDTSWPGNTIYF	TGTGCCAGCAGCGATACAAGTTGGCCTGGAAACACCATATATTTT
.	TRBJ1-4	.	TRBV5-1	CASSEALGEKLFF	TGCGCCAGCAGCGAGGCCTTAGGTGAAAAACTGTTTTTT
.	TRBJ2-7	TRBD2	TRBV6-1	CASSADLGLGLNEQYF	TGTGCCAGCAGTGCCGATCTAGGACTAGGTTTAAACGAGCAGTACTTC
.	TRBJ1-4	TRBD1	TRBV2	CASRPRTGYNEKLFF	TGTGCCAGCAGACCAAGGACAGGGTATAATGAAAAACTGTTTTTT
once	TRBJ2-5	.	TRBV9	CASSVGGLDRGWETQYF	TGTGCCAGCAGCGTTGGCGGCTTAGATAGAGGGTGGGAGACCCAGTACTTC
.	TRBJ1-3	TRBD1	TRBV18	CASSPGGQGNGNTIYF	TGTGCCTCCTCACCAGGAGGACAGGGGAACGGAAACACCATATATTTT
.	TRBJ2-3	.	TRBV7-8	CASSLSSRFTDTQYF	TGTGCCAGCAGCTTGAGCTCGAGATTCACAGATACGCAGTATTTT
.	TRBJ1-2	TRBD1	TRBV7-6	CASSLDRFDRAGYTF	TGTGCCAGCAGCTTAGATAGGTTCGACAGGGCGGGCTACACCTTC
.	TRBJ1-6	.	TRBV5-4	CASSLGDSQVRSPLHF	TGTGCCAGCAGCTTGGGCGACAGCCAAGTAAGATCACCCCTCCACTTT
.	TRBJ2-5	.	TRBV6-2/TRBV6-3	CASSYPWGERQETQYF	TGTGCCAGCAGTTACCCATGGGGGGAGCGACAAGAGACCCAGTACTTC
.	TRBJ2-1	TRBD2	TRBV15	CATSRGYVWASGGYNEQFF	TGTGCCACCAGCAGAGGTTATGTTTGGGCTAGCGGGGGATACAATGAGCAGTTCTTC
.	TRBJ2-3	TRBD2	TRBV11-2	CASSLPIGAGGWSGQYF	TGTGCCAGCAGCTTGCCCATAGGGGCGGGGGGTTGGAGTGGGCAGTATTTT
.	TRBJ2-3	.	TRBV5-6	CASSLGQTDTQYF	TGTGCCAGCAGCTTGGGACAGACAGATACGCAGTATTTT
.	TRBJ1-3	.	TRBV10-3	CAIRTESGNTIYF	TGTGCCATCAGGACGGAGTCTGGAAACACCATATATTTT
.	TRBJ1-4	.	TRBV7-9	CASSRTTGGITNEKLFF	TGTGCCAGCAGCCGTACAACCGGCGGGATAACTAATGAAAAACTGTTTTTT
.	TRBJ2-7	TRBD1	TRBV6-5	CASSSGTGGEQYF	TGTGCCAGCAGTTCCGGGACAGGGGGGGAGCAGTACTTC
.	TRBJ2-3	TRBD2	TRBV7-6	CASSLSGSSTDTQYF	TGTGCCAGCAGCCTTAGCGGGAGCAGTACAGATACGCAGTATTTT
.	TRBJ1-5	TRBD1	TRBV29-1	CSVQTGSGQPQHF	TGCAGCGTTCAGACAGGGAGTGGACAGCCCCAGCATTTT
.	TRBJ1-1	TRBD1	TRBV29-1	CSGDRGTEAFF	TGCAGCGGGGACAGAGGCACTGAAGCTTTCTTT
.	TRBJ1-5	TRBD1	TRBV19	CASSSGTGGWQPQHF	TGTGCCAGTAGCTCCGGGACAGGGGGGTGGCAGCCCCAGCATTTT
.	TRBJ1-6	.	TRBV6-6	CASSQLYTGPYNSPLHF	TGTGCCAGCAGTCAACTATACACAGGGCCCTATAATTCACCCCTCCACTTT
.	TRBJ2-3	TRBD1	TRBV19	CASSIAGQLTDTQYF	TGTGCCAGTAGTATAGCGGGACAGCTCACAGATACGCAGTATTTT
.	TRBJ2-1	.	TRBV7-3	CASSLDSTTEQFF	TGTGCCAGCAGCTTGGACTCCACCACGGAGCAGTTCTTC
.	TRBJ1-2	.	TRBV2	CASSEGQGRGYTF	TGTGCCAGCAGTGAAGGTCAGGGTCGTGGCTACACCTTC
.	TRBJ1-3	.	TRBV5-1	CASSLFLGATGNTIYF	TGCGCCAGCAGCTTGTTTCTGGGGGCGACTGGAAACACCATATATTTT
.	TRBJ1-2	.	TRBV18	CASSPRGSGYTF	TGTGCCAGCTCACCAAGGGGGAGCGGCTACACCTTC
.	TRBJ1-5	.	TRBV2	CASRDTGRGLHF	TGTGCCAGCAGGGATACAGGGAGGGGATTGCATTTT
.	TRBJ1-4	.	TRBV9	CASSVRGVGPNEKLFF	TGTGCCAGCAGCGTCCGCGGGGTGGGCCCTAATGAAAAACTGTTTTTT
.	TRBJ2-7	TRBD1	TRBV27	CASRPFGTGSHEQYF	TGTGCCAGCCGCCCTTTTGGGACAGGGAGCCACGAGCAGTACTTC
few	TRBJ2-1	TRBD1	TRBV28	CASSNGQGKNEQFF	TGTGCCAGCAGTAATGGACAGGGAAAAAATGAGCAGTTCTTC
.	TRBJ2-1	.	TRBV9	CASSVGTGVNEQFF	TGTGCCAGCAGCGTAGGGACTGGGGTCAATGAGCAGTTCTTC
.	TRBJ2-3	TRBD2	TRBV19	CASSIKSGGASDTQYF	TGTGCCAGTAGTATAAAGAGCGGGGGGGCCTCAGATACGCAGTATTTT
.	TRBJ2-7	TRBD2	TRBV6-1	CASSAYPPSLGAGGYEQYF	TGTGCCAGCAGTGCATACCCCCCAAGCCTAGGAGCGGGAGGCTACGAGCAGTACTTC
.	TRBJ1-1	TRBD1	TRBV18	CASSHDRVSTEAFF	TGTGCCAGCTCCCACGACAGGGTTAGTACTGAAGCTTTCTTT
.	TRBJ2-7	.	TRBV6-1	CASSEARVNEQYF	TGTGCCAGCAGTGAGGCCAGGGTAAACGAGCAGTACTTC
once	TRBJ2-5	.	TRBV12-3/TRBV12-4	CASRALETQYF	TGTGCCAGCAGGGCCCTGGAGACCCAGTACTTC
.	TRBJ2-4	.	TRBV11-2	CASSLDLAGNIQYF	TGTGCCAGCAGCTTAGATCTGGCAGGAAACATTCAGTACTTC
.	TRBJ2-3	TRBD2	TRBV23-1	CASSQRTSVTDTQYF	TGCGCCAGCAGTCAACGCACTAGCGTCACAGATACGCAGTATTTT
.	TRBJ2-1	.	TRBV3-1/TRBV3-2	CASSHWGENEQFF	TGTGCCAGCAGCCATTGGGGGGAAAATGAGCAGTTCTTC
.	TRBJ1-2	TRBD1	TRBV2	CASSPQGDYGYTF	TGTGCCAGCAGTCCGCAGGGGGACTATGGCTACACCTTC
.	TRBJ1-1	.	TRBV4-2	CASSQDHSGQGLGAFF	TGTGCCAGCAGCCAAGATCATAGTGGGCAGGGCCTAGGGGCTTTCTTT
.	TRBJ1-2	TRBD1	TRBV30	CAWSTGGGYTF	TGTGCCTGGAGTACAGGGGGTGGCTACACCTTC